This record looks at one T cell receptor beta chain sequence and its context. Its target antigen remains unknown. No much larger clone is present one base from it, and per-base qualities are unavailable. The record originates from a study of blood T cell repertoires in COVID-19 (TCRdb year 2020). As for the study more broadly: Samples covering the acute and convalescent phases of COVID-19 were provided by collaborators in the United States, Italy and Spain. The material from the prospective study consisted of cDNA or gDNA derived from T cells, B-cell-depleted T cells, or PBMCs. Deeply sampled blood TCRbeta repertoires from subjects exposed to, actively infected with, or recovered from COVID-19 were included in the dataset. A freely available public database, intended as a resource for researchers studying the immune response to SARS-CoV-2, is where the repertoires were released. Samples were obtained from the ongoing ImmuneRACE study (first 160 participants) and from 950 to 1,500 subjects provided by 6 global collaborators. A de-identified subject ID, COVID-19 status, age in years and sex were almost always included in the sample metadata. Where available, HLA class I and class II types were obtained from metadata supplied by the sample provider rather than from assay-based typing.

The V and J ends are trimmed by 0 bases and 9 bases, leaving 15 bases between them. CDR1 and CDR2 (LGHNA, YNFKEQ) derive from the germline V gene. Its CDR3 holds 15 amino acids, cysteine through phenylalanine. Only CDR3 DNA remains: 45 bases, in frame from the first base. The immunoSEQ Assay, a bias-controlled multiplex PCR, was used to amplify TCRbeta CDR3 regions from genomic DNA. In the authors' own workflow: The number of nucleated cells in each sample was estimated by amplification of reference gene primers within the assay. Sequence reads were collapsed and filtered to measure the absolute abundance of every unique TCRbeta CDR3 rearrangement. Productive Simpson clonality was computed per sample as the square root of Simpson's diversity index over productive rearrangements. TCRdb retrieved this table from immuneACCESS and kept in-frame rearrangements only. Not all clones are present; in checked studies, unresolved V genes account for under half, and no reason is known for the remainder. V, J and clone size are those of that table, while D and trimming were read from the DNA. In all, the sample holds 35,000 to 40,000 clones, and roughly 90% of those were seen once. Over 10% of the sample is held by the ten biggest clonotypes.

Collaborating institutions collected whole blood in K2EDTA tubes following their own protocols. For TCRbeta analysis, collaborator samples were shipped as frozen whole blood, as isolated PBMCs, or as DNA extracted from either sample type. Study-wide findings and limitations: Clinical and demographic metadata were provided uncurated, with the amount varying by source and participant.

The sequence came from a man in his 70s with acute or convalescent COVID-19. Sequences were obtained from peripheral blood. The chain employs TRBV4-2 and TRBJ2-4, with a tentative D gene TRBD2 over 6 matching bases. The CDR3 protein: CASSQDPGGVGIQYF. The sequence in DNA is TGTGCCAGCAGCCAAGATCCCGGGGGAGTGGGCATTCAGTACTTC.